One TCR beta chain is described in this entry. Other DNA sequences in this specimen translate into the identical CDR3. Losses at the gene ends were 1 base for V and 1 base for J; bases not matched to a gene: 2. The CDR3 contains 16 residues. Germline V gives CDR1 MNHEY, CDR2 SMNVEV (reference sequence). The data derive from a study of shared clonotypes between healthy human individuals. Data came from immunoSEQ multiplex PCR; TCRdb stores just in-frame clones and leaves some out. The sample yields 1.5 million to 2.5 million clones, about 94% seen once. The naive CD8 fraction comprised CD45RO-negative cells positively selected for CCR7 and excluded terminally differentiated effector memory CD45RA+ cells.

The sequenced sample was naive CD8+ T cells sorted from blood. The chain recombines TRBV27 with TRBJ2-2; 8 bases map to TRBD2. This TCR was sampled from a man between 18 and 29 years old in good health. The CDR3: CASSLLAGGNTGELFF. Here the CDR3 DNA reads TGTGCCAGCAGTTTATTGGCGGGAGGGAACACCGGGGAGCTGTTTTTT.